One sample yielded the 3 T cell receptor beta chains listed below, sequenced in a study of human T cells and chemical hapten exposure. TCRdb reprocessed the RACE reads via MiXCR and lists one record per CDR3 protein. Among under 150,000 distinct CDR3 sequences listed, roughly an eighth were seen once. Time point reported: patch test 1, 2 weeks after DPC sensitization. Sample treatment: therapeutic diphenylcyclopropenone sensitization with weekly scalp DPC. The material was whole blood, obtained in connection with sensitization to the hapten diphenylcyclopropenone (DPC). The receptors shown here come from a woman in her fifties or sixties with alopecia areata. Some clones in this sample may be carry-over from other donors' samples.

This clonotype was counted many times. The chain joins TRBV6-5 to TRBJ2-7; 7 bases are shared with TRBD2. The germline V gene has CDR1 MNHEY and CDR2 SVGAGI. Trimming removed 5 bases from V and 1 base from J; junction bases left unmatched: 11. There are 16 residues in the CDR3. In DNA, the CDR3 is TGTGCCAGCAGTCCTATCGTGGGTAGCGGGTCCTACGAGCAGTACTTC. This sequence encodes CASSPIVGSGSYEQYF.

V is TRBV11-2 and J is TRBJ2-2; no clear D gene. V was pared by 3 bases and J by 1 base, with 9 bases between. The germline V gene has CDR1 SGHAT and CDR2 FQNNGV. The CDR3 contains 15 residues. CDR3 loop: CASSLGTWNTGELFF. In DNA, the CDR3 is TGTGCCAGCAGCTTGGGCACCTGGAACACCGGGGAGCTGTTTTTT.

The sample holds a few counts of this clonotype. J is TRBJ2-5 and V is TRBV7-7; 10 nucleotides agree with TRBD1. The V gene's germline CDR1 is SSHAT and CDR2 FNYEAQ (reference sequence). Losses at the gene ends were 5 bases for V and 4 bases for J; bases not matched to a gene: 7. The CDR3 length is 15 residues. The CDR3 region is CASSRTGGLGETQYF. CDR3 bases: TGTGCCAGCAGCCGGACAGGGGGTCTCGGAGAGACCCAGTACTTC.